This is a list of T cell receptor beta chains from one sample in a study of vaccination and CD4 T cells after COVID-19. TCRdb re-analysed the PCR reads in MiXCR, keeping a single row per CDR3 protein. Among over 20,000 distinct CDR3 sequences listed, 40% to 45% were seen once. Antigen specificity for these receptors is unknown. Sequencing was performed on CD4+ T cells from blood, cultured in vitro. These receptor sequences come from a human donor who had recovered from COVID-19. Each CDR3 is given with its conserved first and last residue. The order of the fields is D gene, J gene, V gene, clone size, CDR3 length, CDR3 DNA, CDR3 protein. A D gene is named only where the DNA matches it firmly. A row's size may be missing; if present it is once, few, many or a size class.

-	TRBJ1-4	TRBV20-1	-	15	TGCAGTGCTACCCAGGACAGTGCAACTAATGAAAAACTGTTTTTT	CSATQDSATNEKLFF
-	TRBJ2-7	TRBV6-1	few	15	TGTGCCAGCAGACCAGGGCAGGGAGGGGGTTACGAGCAGTACTTC	CASRPGQGGGYEQYF
TRBD2	TRBJ2-3	TRBV7-9	once	17	TGTGCCAGCAGCAGGGGGGGGACTAGCGGGAGTACAGATACGCAGTATTTT	CASSRGGTSGSTDTQYF
TRBD1	TRBJ1-5	TRBV11-2	once	19	TGTGCCAGCAGCTTACCGGAAGGGAAGGGTGGGACAGGGTCACAGCCCCAGCATTTT	CASSLPEGKGGTGSQPQHF
TRBD1	TRBJ2-7	TRBV6-1	-	14	TGTGCCAGCAGTGGGCGACAGGGGGTCGACGAGCAGTACTTC	CASSGRQGVDEQYF
-	TRBJ2-2	TRBV28	few	11	TGTGCCAGCAGTTTACTTGAGGAGCTGTTTTTT	CASSLLEELFF
-	TRBJ2-7	TRBV20-1	-	12	TGCAGTGCTAGAGATCAGTACTACGAGCAGTACTTC	CSARDQYYEQYF
-	TRBJ1-2	TRBV19	few	13	TGTGCCAGTAGTAAAGACAGGTTATATGGCTACACCTTC	CASSKDRLYGYTF
TRBD1	TRBJ1-1	TRBV6-1	-	15	TGTGCCAGCAGTCCGCAGGGGGCCCTAAGTACTGAAGCTTTCTTT	CASSPQGALSTEAFF
-	TRBJ2-3	TRBV28	few	14	TGTGCCAGCAGCCAGGGCGGGGCCCGTTCAACGCAGTATTTT	CASSQGGARSTQYF
TRBD2	TRBJ2-5	TRBV6-1	-	17	TGTGCCAGCAGTCTGGGACTAGCGGGGGGGCTCCAAGAGACCCAGTACTTC	CASSLGLAGGLQETQYF
-	TRBJ1-1	TRBV7-2	-	14	TGTGCCAGCAGCTTAGGTACCATGAACACTGAAGCTTTCTTT	CASSLGTMNTEAFF
-	TRBJ2-7	TRBV4-1	medium-sized	16	TGCGCCAGCAGCCAAGACTCCGGGACACTATCGTGGGAGCAGTACTTC	CASSQDSGTLSWEQYF
TRBD2	TRBJ2-7	TRBV20-1	few	15	TGCAGTGCTAGAGATCCTAAGACTAGCGGTTACGAGCAGTACTTC	CSARDPKTSGYEQYF
-	TRBJ1-6	TRBV20-1	-	14	TGCAGTGCTAGAGAGAGGACACCAAATTCACCCCTCCACTTT	CSARERTPNSPLHF
-	TRBJ1-5	TRBV20-1	-	14	TGCAGTGCTAGTCCGGGGGGCGGCAATCAGCCCCAGCATTTT	CSASPGGGNQPQHF
TRBD1	TRBJ1-2	TRBV9	-	14	TGTGCCAGCAGCGTAGATCCAGGGGGCTATGGCTACACCTTC	CASSVDPGGYGYTF
-	TRBJ2-2	TRBV2	-	12	TGTGCCAGCACAGAGAACACCGGGGAGCTGTTTTTT	CASTENTGELFF
-	TRBJ1-1	TRBV6-2/TRBV6-3	few	14	TGTGCCAGCAGTTATGTAGGGCAGCTCGCCGAAGCTTTCTTT	CASSYVGQLAEAFF
-	TRBJ2-3	TRBV20-1	-	15	TGCAGTGCTAGAGATTTGGCACTAGTCGCCATGTCGCAGTATTTT	CSARDLALVAMSQYF
-	TRBJ1-1	TRBV30	-	16	TGTGCCTGGAGTGTGAACCGGGGGTCGATGAACACTGAAGCTTTCTTT	CAWSVNRGSMNTEAFF
TRBD1	TRBJ2-7	TRBV28	few	15	TGTGCCAGCAGTTTGAGGGGACAGGGGCCATACGAGCAGTACTTC	CASSLRGQGPYEQYF
TRBD2	TRBJ2-7	TRBV2	few	14	TGTGCCAGCGTGGGGACTAGCGGGACCTACGAGCAGTACTTC	CASVGTSGTYEQYF
-	TRBJ1-1	TRBV5-1	-	16	TGCGCCAGCAGCCGTCCATCTGGTTACGCGGACACTGAAGCTTTCTTT	CASSRPSGYADTEAFF
-	TRBJ1-1	TRBV5-1	few	12	TGCGCCAGCAGCTTGGAGGAGGGGTTGGCTTTCTTT	CASSLEEGLAFF
-	TRBJ2-7	TRBV24-1	-	13	TGTGCCACCAGTAGGGGCAGTGGGGACGAGCAGTACTTC	CATSRGSGDEQYF
TRBD1	TRBJ1-2	TRBV28	few	15	TGTGCCAGCAGTGGCCGGGACAGGGACTTCGGTGGCTACACCTTC	CASSGRDRDFGGYTF
TRBD1	TRBJ1-5	TRBV7-9	few	16	TGTGCCAGCAGCTTAGGAGGGGGCAATAGCAATCAGCCCCAGCATTTT	CASSLGGGNSNQPQHF
TRBD1	TRBJ1-5	TRBV7-9	few	15	TGTGCCAGCAGCTTAGCCGGGACAGGGAATCAGCCCCAGCATTTT	CASSLAGTGNQPQHF